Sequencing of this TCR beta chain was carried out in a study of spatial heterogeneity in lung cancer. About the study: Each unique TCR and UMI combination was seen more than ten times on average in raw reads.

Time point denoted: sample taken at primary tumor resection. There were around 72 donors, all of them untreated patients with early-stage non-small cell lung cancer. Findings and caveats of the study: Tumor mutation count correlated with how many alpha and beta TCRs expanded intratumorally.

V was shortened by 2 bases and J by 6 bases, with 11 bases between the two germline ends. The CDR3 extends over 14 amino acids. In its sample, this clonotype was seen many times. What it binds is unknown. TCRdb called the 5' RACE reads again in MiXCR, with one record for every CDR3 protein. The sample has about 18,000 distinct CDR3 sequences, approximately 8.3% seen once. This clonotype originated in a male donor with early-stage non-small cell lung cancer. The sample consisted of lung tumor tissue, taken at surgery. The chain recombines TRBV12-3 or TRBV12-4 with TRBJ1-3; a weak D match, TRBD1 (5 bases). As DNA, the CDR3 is TGTGCCAGCAGTTTACCGCAGGGAGTAAACACCATATATTTT. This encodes CASSLPQGVNTIYF.